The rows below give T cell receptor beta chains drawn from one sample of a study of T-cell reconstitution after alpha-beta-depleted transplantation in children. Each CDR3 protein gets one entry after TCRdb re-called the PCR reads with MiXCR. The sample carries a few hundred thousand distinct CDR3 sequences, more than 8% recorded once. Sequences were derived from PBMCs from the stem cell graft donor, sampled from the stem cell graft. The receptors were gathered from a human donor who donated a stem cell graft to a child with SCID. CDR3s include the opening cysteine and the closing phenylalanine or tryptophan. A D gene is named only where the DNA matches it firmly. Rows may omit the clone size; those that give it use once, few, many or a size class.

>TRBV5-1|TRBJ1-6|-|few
TGCGCCAGCAGCGCGGGGACTCTTTTCGTTTCCACTTCACCCCTCCACTTT
CASSAGTLFVSTSPLHF
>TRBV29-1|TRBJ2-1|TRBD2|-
TGCAGCGTCTTAGCGGGGGCCGCGAATGAGCAGTTCTTC
CSVLAGAANEQFF
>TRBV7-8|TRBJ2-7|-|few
TGTGCCAGCAGCTTAGTTTGGGGGGTCTACGAGCAGTACTTC
CASSLVWGVYEQYF
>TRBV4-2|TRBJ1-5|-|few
TGTGCCAGCAGCCATGGGGCTGCGCCCCAGCATTTT
CASSHGAAPQHF
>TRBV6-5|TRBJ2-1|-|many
TGTGCCAGCAGTTACGGGGGCTACAATGAGCAGTTCTTC
CASSYGGYNEQFF
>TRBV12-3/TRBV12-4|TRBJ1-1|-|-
TGTGCCAGCAGCCCTGCCCTCACTGAAGCTTTCTTT
CASSPALTEAFF
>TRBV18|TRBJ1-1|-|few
TGTGCCAGCTCACCTCCAGGCTCGAGTACTTTTGAAGCTTTCTTT
CASSPPGSSTFEAFF
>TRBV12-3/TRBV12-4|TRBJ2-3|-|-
TGTGCCAGCAGTCCCGCGCAGCGCACAGATACGCAGTATTTT
CASSPAQRTDTQYF
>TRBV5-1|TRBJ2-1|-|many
TGCGCCAGCAGCTTGGAAGGGGACGGGGAATGGTCCTACAATGAGCAGTTCTTC
CASSLEGDGEWSYNEQFF
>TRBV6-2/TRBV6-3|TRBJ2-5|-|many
TGTGCCAGCAGTTCGCCCAGGGAAACGGAGACCCAGTACTTC
CASSSPRETETQYF
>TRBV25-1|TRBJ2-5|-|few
TGTGCCAGCAGTGAATCCAACAGGGGGGGTCAAGAGACCCAGTACTTC
CASSESNRGGQETQYF
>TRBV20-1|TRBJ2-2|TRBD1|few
TGCAGTGCTAGAGTTGGGACAGGGGAGAACACCGGGGAGCTGTTTTTT
CSARVGTGENTGELFF
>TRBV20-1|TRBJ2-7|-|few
TGCAGTGCTAGAGATAGTAGGGGATCCTACGAGCAGTACTTC
CSARDSRGSYEQYF
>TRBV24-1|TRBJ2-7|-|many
TGTGCCACCAGTGATTTGAGGGAGAGGAACGAGCAGTACTTC
CATSDLRERNEQYF
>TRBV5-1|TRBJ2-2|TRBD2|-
TGCGCCAGCAGCCCGGGACTAGCCGGCGGGGAGCTGTTTTTT
CASSPGLAGGELFF
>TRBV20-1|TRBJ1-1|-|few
TGCAGTGCTAGCGGGACCTACACTGAAGCTTTCTTT
CSASGTYTEAFF
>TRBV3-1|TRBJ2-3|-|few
TGTGCCTGCAGCCAGCAGGGCACAGGGACACATACGCAGTATTTT
CACSQQGTGTHTQYF
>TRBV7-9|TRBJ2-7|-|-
TGTGCCAGCAGCGCCCCGGGCTACGAGCAGTACTTC
CASSAPGYEQYF
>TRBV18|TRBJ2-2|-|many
TGTGCCAGCTCACCAGGGCAGACCGGGGAGCTGTTTTTT
CASSPGQTGELFF
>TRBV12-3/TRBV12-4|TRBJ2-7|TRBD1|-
TGTGCCAGCTTCTCCTCTCGGGACAGCTCCTACGAGCAGTACTTC
CASFSSRDSSYEQYF
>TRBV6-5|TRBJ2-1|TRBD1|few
TGTGCCAGCAGTTACACCAATTCAGGGGGCGAAGGGCAGTTCTTC
CASSYTNSGGEGQFF
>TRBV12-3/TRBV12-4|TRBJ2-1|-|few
TGTGCCAGCAGGGACGGTAACCGATACAATGAGCAGTTCTTC
CASRDGNRYNEQFF
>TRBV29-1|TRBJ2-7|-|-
TGCAGCGTGGGGGACTTCGGGTCCGAGCAGTACTTC
CSVGDFGSEQYF
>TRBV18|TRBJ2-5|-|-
TGTGCCAGCTCTCTACGGATCCAAAAGACCCAGTACTTC
CASSLRIQKTQYF
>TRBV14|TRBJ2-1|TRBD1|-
TGTGCCAGCAGCCGGACAGGGTCATGGAATGAGCAGTTCTTC
CASSRTGSWNEQFF
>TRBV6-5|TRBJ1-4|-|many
TGTGCCAGCAGTTATCCCGAAGGGCTGAGTGGCGGAAAACTGTTTTTT
CASSYPEGLSGGKLFF
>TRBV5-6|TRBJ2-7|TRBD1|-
TGTGCCAGCAGTTATACCGGGACAGGAGATTACGAGCAGTACTTC
CASSYTGTGDYEQYF
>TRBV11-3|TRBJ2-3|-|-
TGTGCCAGCAGCTTACGAGACAGAAGAGATACGCAGTATTTT
CASSLRDRRDTQYF
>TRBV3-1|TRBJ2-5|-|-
TGTGCCAGCAGCAGGAGGGACTCCGTATCCCAGTACTTC
CASSRRDSVSQYF
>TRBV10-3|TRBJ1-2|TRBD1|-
TGTGCCATCAGTGAACTACAGGGGGCTGAGGGCTACACCTTC
CAISELQGAEGYTF
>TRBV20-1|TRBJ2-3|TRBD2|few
TGCAGTGCTAGAGGCGGGACTAGCGGGCGTGTAGATACGCAGTATTTT
CSARGGTSGRVDTQYF
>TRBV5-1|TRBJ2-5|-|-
TGCGCCAGCACTAATCCTCAAGAGACCCAGTACTTC
CASTNPQETQYF
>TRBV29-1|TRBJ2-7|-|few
TGCAGCGTTGGGCTAGCGACTACCTACGAGCAGTACTTC
CSVGLATTYEQYF
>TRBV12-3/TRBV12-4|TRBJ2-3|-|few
TGTGCCAGCGGGCAGGACTACACAGATACGCAGTATTTT
CASGQDYTDTQYF
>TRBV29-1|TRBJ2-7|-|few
TGCAGCGTTGTGGCCAGCTCCTACGAGCAGTACTTC
CSVVASSYEQYF
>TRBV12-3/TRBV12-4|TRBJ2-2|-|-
TGTGCCAGCAGTCCGATCCTGGGGGCTCGGACCGGGGAGCTGTTTTTT
CASSPILGARTGELFF
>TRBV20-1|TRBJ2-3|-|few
TGCAGTGCTAGGCCTGGCAGGGTTGGGGTCACAGATACGCAGTATTTT
CSARPGRVGVTDTQYF
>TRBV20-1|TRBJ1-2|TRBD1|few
TGCAGTGCTCACTCCCCAGGGGGCTCATCTGGCTACACCTTC
CSAHSPGGSSGYTF
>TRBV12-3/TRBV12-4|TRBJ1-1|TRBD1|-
TGTGCCAGCAGTAAATCGGACAGGTCTAACACTGAAGCTTTCTTT
CASSKSDRSNTEAFF
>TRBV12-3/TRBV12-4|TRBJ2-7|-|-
TGTGCCAGCAGTAGCTCTCACGAGCAGTACTTC
CASSSSHEQYF
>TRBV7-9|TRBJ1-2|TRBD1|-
TGTGCCAGCATAAGACAGGGGACTAACTATGGCTACACCTTC
CASIRQGTNYGYTF
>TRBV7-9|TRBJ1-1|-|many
TGTGCCAGCAGGCCAGGGAACATGAACACTGAAGCTTTCTTT
CASRPGNMNTEAFF
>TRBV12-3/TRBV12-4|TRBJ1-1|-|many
TGTGCCAGCAGTTTAAAGCAGGATTCCGAAGCTTTCTTT
CASSLKQDSEAFF
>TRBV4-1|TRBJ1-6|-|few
TGCGCCAGCAGCCTAGACAGAAGCTCCTATAATTCACCCCTCCACTTT
CASSLDRSSYNSPLHF
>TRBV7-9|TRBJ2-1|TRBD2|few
TGTGCCAGCAGCGTTGGGAGGGAACGAGATGAGCAGTTCTTC
CASSVGRERDEQFF
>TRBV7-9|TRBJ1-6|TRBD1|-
TGTGCCAGCAGCCGGACCGGGACAGCCGATTCACCCCTCCACTTT
CASSRTGTADSPLHF
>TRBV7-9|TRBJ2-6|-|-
TGTGCCAGCAGCCTATATCAAACCTTCTCTGGGGCCAACGTCCTGACTTTC
CASSLYQTFSGANVLTF
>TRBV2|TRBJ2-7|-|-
TGTGCCAGCACTTCGGGGACGGTTCCCTACGAGCAGTACTTC
CASTSGTVPYEQYF
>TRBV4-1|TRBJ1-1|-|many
TGCGCCAGCAGCCAACCAACGGAAGTTTCGGCTTTCTTT
CASSQPTEVSAFF
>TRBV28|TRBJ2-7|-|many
TGTGCCAGCAGTTTTGGTCTCGGACAGAGCTTCCTTTACGACGAGCAGTACTTC
CASSFGLGQSFLYDEQYF
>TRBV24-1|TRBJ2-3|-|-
TGTGCCACCAGTGATTTGGCGGTTTCAGATACGCAGTATTTT
CATSDLAVSDTQYF
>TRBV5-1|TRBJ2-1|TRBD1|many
TGCGCCAGCAGTAAAACAGGGGGAACCTACAATGAGCAGTTCTTC
CASSKTGGTYNEQFF
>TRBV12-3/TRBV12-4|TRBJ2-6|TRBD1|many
TGTGCCAGCAGCGCCGGGACAGGGTCTTCTGGGGCCAACGTCCTGACTTTC
CASSAGTGSSGANVLTF